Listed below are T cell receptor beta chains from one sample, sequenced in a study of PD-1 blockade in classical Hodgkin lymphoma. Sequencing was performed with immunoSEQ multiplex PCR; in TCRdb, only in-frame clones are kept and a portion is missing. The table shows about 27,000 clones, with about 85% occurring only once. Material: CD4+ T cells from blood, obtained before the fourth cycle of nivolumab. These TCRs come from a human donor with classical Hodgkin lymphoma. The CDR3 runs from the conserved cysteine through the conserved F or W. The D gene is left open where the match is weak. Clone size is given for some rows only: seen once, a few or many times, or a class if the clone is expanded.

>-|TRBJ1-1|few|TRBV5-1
CASSRGTMNTEAFF
TGCGCCAGCAGTCGCGGGACCATGAACACTGAAGCTTTCTTT
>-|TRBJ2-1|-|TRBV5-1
CASSYNEQFF
TGCGCCAGCAGCTACAATGAGCAGTTCTTC
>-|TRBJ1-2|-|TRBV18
CASSPGENYGYTF
TGTGCCAGCTCACCAGGCGAAAACTATGGCTACACCTTC
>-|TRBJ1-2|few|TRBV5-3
CARSSPHRQDYGYTF
TGTGCCAGAAGCTCTCCACACCGGCAGGACTATGGCTACACCTTC
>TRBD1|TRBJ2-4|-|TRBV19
CASNSGTGGPNIQYF
TGTGCCAGTAATTCCGGGACAGGGGGCCCAAACATTCAGTACTTC
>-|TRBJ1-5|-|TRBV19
CASSMPTGSSNQPQHF
TGTGCCAGTAGTATGCCGACAGGTTCAAGCAATCAGCCCCAGCATTTT
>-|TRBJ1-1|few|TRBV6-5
CASRRGSENTEAFF
TGTGCCAGCAGGAGAGGGAGCGAGAACACTGAAGCTTTCTTT
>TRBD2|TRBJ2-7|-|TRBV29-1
CSASPRTSGSGDEQYF
TGCAGCGCCTCCCCCCGGACTAGCGGGTCTGGGGACGAGCAGTACTTC
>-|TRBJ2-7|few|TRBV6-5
CDGTHRPRTPYEQYF
TGTGACGGCACACACCGTCCGCGGACTCCCTACGAGCAGTACTTC
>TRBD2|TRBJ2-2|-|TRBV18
CASSPLSGRAGELFF
TGTGCCAGCTCACCACTCTCAGGGAGGGCCGGGGAGCTGTTTTTT
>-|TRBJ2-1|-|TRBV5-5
CASSPLARSYNEQFF
TGTGCCAGCAGCCCCCTGGCGAGGTCCTACAATGAGCAGTTCTTC
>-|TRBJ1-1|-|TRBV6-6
CASSSNTDEAFF
TGTGCCAGCAGTTCAAATACCGATGAAGCTTTCTTT
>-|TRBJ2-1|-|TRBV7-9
CASSLVYGPNEQFF
TGTGCCAGCAGCTTAGTCTATGGGCCCAATGAGCAGTTCTTC
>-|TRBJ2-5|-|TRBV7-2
CASSLVGVSETQYF
TGTGCCAGCAGCTTAGTAGGGGTTTCGGAGACCCAGTACTTC
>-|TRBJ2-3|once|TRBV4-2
CASSLSPPRGSTDTQYF
TGTGCCAGCAGCCTTTCCCCCCCTCGGGGAAGCACAGATACGCAGTATTTT
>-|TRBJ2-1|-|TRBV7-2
CASSLAGSANNEQFF
TGTGCCAGCAGCTTAGCAGGTAGCGCGAACAATGAGCAGTTCTTC
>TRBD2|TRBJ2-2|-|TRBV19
CASRVTSGANTGELFF
TGTGCCAGTAGGGTGACTAGCGGAGCGAACACCGGGGAGCTGTTTTTT
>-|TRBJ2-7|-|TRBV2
CASTIQVKFHEQYF
TGTGCCAGCACCATCCAGGTAAAGTTCCACGAGCAGTACTTC
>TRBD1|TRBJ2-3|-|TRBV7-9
CASGPGQGADTQYF
TGTGCCAGCGGTCCGGGACAGGGGGCAGATACGCAGTATTTT
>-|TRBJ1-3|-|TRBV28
CASADAGSITGNTIYF
TGTGCCAGCGCTGACGCAGGGTCTATCACTGGAAACACCATATATTTT
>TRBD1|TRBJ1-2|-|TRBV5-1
CASSLGQGVDYGYTF
TGCGCCAGCAGCTTGGGCCAGGGGGTGGACTATGGCTACACCTTC
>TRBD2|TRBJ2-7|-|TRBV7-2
CASSLGGRAVDEQYF
TGTGCCAGCAGCTTAGGTGGGAGGGCCGTTGACGAGCAGTACTTC
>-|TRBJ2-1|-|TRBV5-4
CASSWAPAYNEQFF
TGTGCCAGCAGCTGGGCCCCTGCATACAATGAGCAGTTCTTC
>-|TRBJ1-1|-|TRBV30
CAWSRRRDTEAFF
TGTGCCTGGAGTCGTCGGAGGGACACTGAAGCTTTCTTT
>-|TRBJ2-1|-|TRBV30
CAWSVLHVTNEQFF
TGTGCCTGGAGTGTACTTCACGTTACCAATGAGCAGTTCTTC
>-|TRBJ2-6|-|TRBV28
CATRGGDRAGANVLTF
TGTGCCACTCGGGGGGGTGACAGGGCTGGGGCCAACGTCCTGACTTTC
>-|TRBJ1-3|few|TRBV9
CASSKTGGANTIYF
TGTGCCAGCAGCAAAACTGGGGGAGCAAACACCATATATTTT
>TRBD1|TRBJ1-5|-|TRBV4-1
CASSQVAGQVKSQPQHF
TGCGCCAGCAGCCAAGTAGCGGGACAGGTTAAAAGTCAGCCCCAGCATTTT
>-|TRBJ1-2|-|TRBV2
CAAGVGYGYTF
TGTGCCGCGGGCGTTGGCTATGGCTACACCTTC
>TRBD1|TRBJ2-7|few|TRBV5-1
CASSSNLRDRVAYEQYF
TGCGCCAGCAGCTCCAATCTTCGGGACAGGGTTGCCTACGAGCAGTACTTC
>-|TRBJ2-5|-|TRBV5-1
CASSLGAAQETQYF
TGCGCCAGCAGCTTGGGGGCAGCTCAAGAGACCCAGTACTTC
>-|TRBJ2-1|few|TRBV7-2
CTVGYPSSYNEQFF
TGTACAGTTGGGTATCCGAGCTCCTACAATGAGCAGTTCTTC
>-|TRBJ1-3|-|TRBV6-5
CASSSGTSNTIYF
TGTGCCAGCAGTTCTGGGACGTCGAACACCATATATTTT
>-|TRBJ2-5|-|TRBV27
CASSFGKTQYF
TGTGCCAGCAGTTTCGGGAAGACCCAGTACTTC
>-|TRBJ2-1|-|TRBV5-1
CASSDVAGPEQFF
TGCGCCAGCAGCGACGTCGCAGGGCCTGAGCAGTTCTTC
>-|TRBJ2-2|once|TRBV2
CASSESHTGELFF
TGTGCCAGCAGTGAATCGCACACCGGGGAGCTGTTTTTT
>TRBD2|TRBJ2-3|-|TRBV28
CATTPGLAGVGDTQYF
TGTGCCACCACTCCGGGACTAGCGGGGGTGGGAGATACGCAGTATTTT
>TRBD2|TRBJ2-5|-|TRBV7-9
CASSGGLAGAYQETQYF
TGTGCCAGCAGCGGCGGACTAGCGGGAGCGTACCAAGAGACCCAGTACTTC
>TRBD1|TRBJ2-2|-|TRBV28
CASRPSFGQGGTGELFF
TGTGCCAGCAGGCCTAGCTTTGGACAGGGCGGGACCGGGGAGCTGTTTTTT
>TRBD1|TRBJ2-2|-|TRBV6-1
CASRDRGRNGELFF
TGTGCCAGCAGGGACAGGGGGCGAAACGGGGAGCTGTTTTTT
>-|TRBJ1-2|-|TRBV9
CASSVVGGYGYTF
TGTGCCAGCAGCGTAGTTGGGGGCTATGGCTACACCTTC
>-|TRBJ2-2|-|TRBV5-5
CASSPYTGELFF
TGTGCCAGCAGCCCATACACCGGGGAGCTGTTTTTT
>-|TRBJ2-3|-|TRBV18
CASSPSTSKDTQYF
TGTGCCAGCTCACCGTCGACCTCTAAAGATACGCAGTATTTT
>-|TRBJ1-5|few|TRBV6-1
CASSESNLLGQPQHF
TGTGCCAGCAGTGAAAGCAATCTTCTTGGTCAGCCCCAGCATTTT
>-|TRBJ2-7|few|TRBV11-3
CASSKTGNGAYEQYF
TGTGCCAGCAGCAAAACAGGGAATGGGGCCTACGAGCAGTACTTC
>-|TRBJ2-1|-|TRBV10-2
CASSQSRSFSDEQFF
TGCGCCAGCAGCCAGTCCAGGTCCTTCTCGGATGAGCAGTTCTTC
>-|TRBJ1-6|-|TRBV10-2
CASSEGRGTDNSPLHF
TGCGCCAGCAGTGAAGGACGTGGCACGGATAATTCACCCCTCCACTTT
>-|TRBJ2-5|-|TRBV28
CASSLSGARRETQYF
TGTGCCAGCAGTTTATCGGGGGCGCGAAGAGAGACCCAGTACTTC
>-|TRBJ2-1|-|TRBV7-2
CASSFSTSPYNEQFF
TGTGCCAGCAGCTTCTCGACTAGTCCCTACAATGAGCAGTTCTTC
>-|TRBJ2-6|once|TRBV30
CAWSVSRVRSGANVLTF
TGTGCCTGGAGTGTAAGCAGAGTTCGATCTGGGGCCAACGTCCTGACTTTC
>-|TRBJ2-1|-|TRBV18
CASSPVNAPYNEQFF
TGTGCCAGCTCACCAGTAAATGCACCCTACAATGAGCAGTTCTTC
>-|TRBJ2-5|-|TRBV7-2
CASSFGIQETQYF
TGTGCCAGCAGCTTTGGGATACAAGAGACCCAGTACTTC
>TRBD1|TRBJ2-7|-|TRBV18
CASSPPRATGGYEQYF
TGTGCCAGCTCACCACCGCGGGCGACAGGGGGCTACGAGCAGTACTTC